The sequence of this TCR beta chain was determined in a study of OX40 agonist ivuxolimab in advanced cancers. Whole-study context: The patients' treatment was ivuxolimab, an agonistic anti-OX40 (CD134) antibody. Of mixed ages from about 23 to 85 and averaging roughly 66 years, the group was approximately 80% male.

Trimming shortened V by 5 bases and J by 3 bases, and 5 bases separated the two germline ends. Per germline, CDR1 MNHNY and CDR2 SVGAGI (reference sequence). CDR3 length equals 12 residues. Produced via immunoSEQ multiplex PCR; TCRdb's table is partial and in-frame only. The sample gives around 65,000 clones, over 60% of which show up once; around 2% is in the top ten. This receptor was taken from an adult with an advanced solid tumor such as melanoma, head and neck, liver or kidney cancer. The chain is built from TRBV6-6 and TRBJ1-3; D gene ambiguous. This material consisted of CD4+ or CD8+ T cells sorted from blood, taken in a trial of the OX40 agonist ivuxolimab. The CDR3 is CASSDFGNTIYF. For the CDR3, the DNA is TGTGCCAGCAGTGACTTTGGAAACACCATATATTTT.